The 4 T cell receptor beta chains in this list originate from one sample, sequenced in a study of cytomegalovirus exposure and HLA in healthy donors. 60 Vbeta and 13 Jbeta primers were used in PCR. TCRdb's table, derived via immunoSEQ multiplex PCR, lists solely in-frame clones and lacks some. The table includes 65,000 to 100,000 clones, about 85% detected once. Input material: PBMCs. The source of these receptors is a woman in her thirties or forties in good health and CMV-seropositive.

The rearrangement joins TRBV19 to TRBJ2-7, with D possibly TRBD1 on 5 matching bases. The CDR3 sequence is 13 residues long. The germline CDR1 and CDR2 sequences are LNHDA and SQIVND (reference sequence). V lost 5 bases and J lost 3, with 11 bases in between. Here the CDR3 DNA reads TGTGCCAGTAGTCTCGGCAGGGACTACGAGCAGTACTTC. It specifies CASSLGRDYEQYF.

This chain uses TRBV4-1 with TRBJ2-7, with a weak D call TRBD2 (5 bases). V was cut by 4 bases and J by 4 bases, with 20 bases left in between. Per the germline V gene, CDR1 is MGHRA and CDR2 is YSYEKL. This CDR3 contains 16 residues. The CDR3 protein is CASSPDPFVSGYEQYF. The CDR3 DNA is TGCGCCAGCAGCCCCGACCCGTTCGTCTCGGGGTACGAGCAGTACTTC.

This sequence joins TRBV7-6 and TRBJ2-1; TRBD2 agrees at 8 bases. Per the germline V gene, CDR1 is SGHVS and CDR2 is FNYEAQ. The length of the CDR3 is 15 residues. J lost 4 bases, V lost 5 bases, and 7 bases had no gene match. The CDR3 reads CASSPTTSEYNEQFF. The DNA for the CDR3 is TGTGCCAGCAGCCCTACGACTAGCGAGTACAATGAGCAGTTCTTC.

This clone has only one observation. The chain carries TRBV28 and TRBJ2-3, with D possibly being TRBD1 (5 bases). The V and J ends lost 2 bases and 2 bases respectively, with 14 bases between them. CDR1 is MDHEN and CDR2 is SYDVKM in the germline V gene. The CDR3 contains 16 residues. The CDR3 loop is CASSLKFGRDTDTQYF. The CDR3 DNA reads TGTGCCAGCAGTTTAAAGTTTGGCAGGGACACAGATACGCAGTATTTT.